A selection of T cell receptor beta chains follows, all from one sample in a study of T cell responses to AZD1222 COVID-19 vaccine. This table comes from immunoSEQ multiplex PCR, and its TCRdb copy is limited to in-frame clones, with some not included. The sample lists 110,000 to 150,000 clones; 85% to 90% were seen once. This material consisted of peripheral blood, taken 28 days after the second AZD1222 dose. The receptors originated from an adult who received the AZD1222 COVID-19 vaccine. Both conserved end residues are part of each CDR3. Fields, in order: D gene, J gene, V gene, clone size, CDR3 DNA, CDR3 protein. The D gene is left open where the match is weak. Size tells how often a clone was seen (once, few, many) or the class of an expanded clone, and some rows leave it out.

D: .; J: TRBJ1-5; V: TRBV23-1; size: .; DNA: TGCGCCAGCCCCCCAGAGGGGTGCGATCAGCCCCAGCATTTT; CDR3: CASPPEGCDQPQHF
D: .; J: TRBJ2-3; V: TRBV5-1; size: .; DNA: TGCGCCAGCAGCTTGGCCTTAACGGGATCTAGCACAGATACGCAGTATTTT; CDR3: CASSLALTGSSTDTQYF
D: .; J: TRBJ1-1; V: TRBV5-1; size: .; DNA: TGCGCCAGCAGCTTAACCGGGGGGAACACTGAAGCTTTCTTT; CDR3: CASSLTGGNTEAFF
D: .; J: TRBJ1-1; V: TRBV9; size: few; DNA: TGTGCCAGCAGCGTAGGTCCAAACACTGAAGCTTTCTTT; CDR3: CASSVGPNTEAFF
D: .; J: TRBJ1-1; V: TRBV28; size: .; DNA: TGTGCCAGCAGCCCTCGATACCGGGGGCGTAACACTGAAGCTTTCTTT; CDR3: CASSPRYRGRNTEAFF
D: .; J: TRBJ1-4; V: TRBV5-1; size: .; DNA: TGCGCCAGCAGAGGGGCTTCGCGAGTTGCTAATGAAAAACTGTTTTTT; CDR3: CASRGASRVANEKLFF
D: TRBD1; J: TRBJ1-5; V: TRBV10-3; size: .; DNA: TGTGCCGTGGGGACAGTCGACAATCAGCCCCAGCATTTT; CDR3: CAVGTVDNQPQHF
D: TRBD2; J: TRBJ2-1; V: TRBV10-3; size: .; DNA: TGTGCCATCAGTATCCTCCCTCCGACTAGCGGGGGAAATGAGCAGTTCTTC; CDR3: CAISILPPTSGGNEQFF
D: TRBD1; J: TRBJ2-7; V: TRBV11-3; size: .; DNA: TGTGCCAGCAGCGGGGGACAGGGGGGCGAGCAGTACTTC; CDR3: CASSGGQGGEQYF
D: .; J: TRBJ2-2; V: TRBV1; size: .; DNA: TGCACCAGCAAAAACCCAGCGGTGACGAACACCGGGGAGCTGTTTTTT; CDR3: CTSKNPAVTNTGELFF
D: TRBD1; J: TRBJ1-5; V: TRBV19; size: once; DNA: TGTGCCAGTACCGGAGAGACAGGGCGGAATGATCAGCCCCAGCATTTT; CDR3: CASTGETGRNDQPQHF
D: TRBD2; J: TRBJ2-1; V: TRBV28; size: .; DNA: TGTGCCAGCAGTTTGGGGACTAGCGGCAACAATGAGCAGTTCTTC; CDR3: CASSLGTSGNNEQFF
D: .; J: TRBJ1-2; V: TRBV6-2/TRBV6-3; size: .; DNA: TGTGCCAGCAGTCCAGGTTGGGGCGCCTATGGCTACACCTTC; CDR3: CASSPGWGAYGYTF
D: .; J: TRBJ2-7; V: TRBV6-5; size: .; DNA: TGTGCCAGCAGGAACCGGGGCTCCTACGAGCAGTACTTC; CDR3: CASRNRGSYEQYF
D: .; J: TRBJ1-1; V: TRBV3-1/TRBV3-2; size: .; DNA: TGTGCCAGCAGCCACTCTGCCGGGAACACTGAAGCTTTCTTT; CDR3: CASSHSAGNTEAFF
D: .; J: TRBJ1-2; V: TRBV29-1; size: .; DNA: TGCAGCGTTGAAAGGCGCACCTATGGCTACACCTTC; CDR3: CSVERRTYGYTF
D: .; J: TRBJ1-1; V: TRBV28; size: .; DNA: TGTGCCAGCATTTTCCACGGGCGCGCGAACACTGAAGCTTTCTTT; CDR3: CASIFHGRANTEAFF
D: .; J: TRBJ1-2; V: TRBV5-1; size: .; DNA: TGCGCCAGCAGCCCCAGGGGTTCCAAAAACTATGGCTACACCTTC; CDR3: CASSPRGSKNYGYTF
D: TRBD1; J: TRBJ1-2; V: TRBV24-1; size: few; DNA: TGTGCCACCAGTGATCGGGGACAGGGGACGGCGTATGGCTACACCTTC; CDR3: CATSDRGQGTAYGYTF
D: .; J: TRBJ2-1; V: TRBV18; size: .; DNA: TGTGCCAGCTCACTAGCGGTTAGCTCCTACAATGAGCAGTTCTTC; CDR3: CASSLAVSSYNEQFF
D: .; J: TRBJ1-5; V: TRBV14; size: .; DNA: TGTGCCAGCAGCCCATCCGGCGGGAGCAATCAGCCCCAGCATTTT; CDR3: CASSPSGGSNQPQHF
D: .; J: TRBJ1-1; V: TRBV4-1; size: .; DNA: TGCGCCAGCAGCCAAGTGGGGATCGGGACTGAAGCTTTCTTT; CDR3: CASSQVGIGTEAFF
D: TRBD1; J: TRBJ2-3; V: TRBV6-5; size: .; DNA: TGTGCCAGCTCCCGGGACAGGGGAACAGATACGCAGTATTTT; CDR3: CASSRDRGTDTQYF
D: .; J: TRBJ2-3; V: TRBV7-3; size: .; DNA: TGTGCCAGCAGCTTAAGTGGGGGGATTGATACGCAGTATTTT; CDR3: CASSLSGGIDTQYF
D: .; J: TRBJ1-6; V: TRBV6-5; size: .; DNA: TGTGCCAGCAGCCCGGGGTCCTCACCCCTCCACTTT; CDR3: CASSPGSSPLHF
D: .; J: TRBJ1-5; V: TRBV3-1/TRBV3-2; size: .; DNA: TGTGCCAGCAGCCAAGGTGTGGGGCCCCAGCATTTT; CDR3: CASSQGVGPQHF
D: .; J: TRBJ1-2; V: TRBV24-1; size: .; DNA: TGTGCCACCAGTGATAACCTTTGGACGCAAGGCTACACCTTC; CDR3: CATSDNLWTQGYTF
D: .; J: TRBJ1-2; V: TRBV30; size: few; DNA: TGTGCCTGGGACCCCGATCAGGGCGGTGGCTACACCTTC; CDR3: CAWDPDQGGGYTF
D: TRBD1; J: TRBJ1-4; V: TRBV5-1; size: .; DNA: TGCGCCAGCAGCCAACCTGTCGGACAGGGGGGAGAAAAACTGTTTTTT; CDR3: CASSQPVGQGGEKLFF
D: .; J: TRBJ1-5; V: TRBV4-1; size: .; DNA: TGCGCCAGCAGCCCTGACTACGTGGGTCAGCCCCAGCATTTT; CDR3: CASSPDYVGQPQHF
D: TRBD1; J: TRBJ1-2; V: TRBV12-3/TRBV12-4; size: .; DNA: TGTGCCAGCAGTTCGACAGGGAAGTATGGCTACACCTTC; CDR3: CASSSTGKYGYTF
D: .; J: TRBJ2-7; V: TRBV9; size: .; DNA: TGTGCCAGCAGCGTCTCAGCGGAGACCTACGAGCAGTACTTC; CDR3: CASSVSAETYEQYF
D: TRBD1; J: TRBJ1-2; V: TRBV5-1; size: .; DNA: TGCGCCAGCAGCTTGGCCGGGACAGGGGGACCTGGCTACACCTTC; CDR3: CASSLAGTGGPGYTF
D: .; J: TRBJ1-4; V: TRBV7-9; size: .; DNA: TGTGCCAGCAGCTTGGGAATCTCACAAAGGAAAGATGAAAAACTGTTTTTT; CDR3: CASSLGISQRKDEKLFF
D: .; J: TRBJ2-7; V: TRBV18; size: .; DNA: TGTGCCAGCTCCCAAAACTCTTTGGCAGCTTACGAGCAGTACTTC; CDR3: CASSQNSLAAYEQYF
D: .; J: TRBJ2-5; V: TRBV7-2; size: .; DNA: TGTGCCAGCAGCTTTGGCAGAGAGACCCAGTACTTC; CDR3: CASSFGRETQYF
D: TRBD1; J: TRBJ1-2; V: TRBV6-5; size: .; DNA: TGTGCCAGCGGTTTGACAGGGTTAAATTATGGCTACACCTTC; CDR3: CASGLTGLNYGYTF
D: TRBD1; J: TRBJ2-7; V: TRBV24-1; size: .; DNA: TGTGCCACCAGTGACTCCGGACAGGAGCCCTACGAGCAGTACTTC; CDR3: CATSDSGQEPYEQYF
D: TRBD1; J: TRBJ1-3; V: TRBV9; size: once; DNA: TGTGCCAGCAGCGCGGAGTGGACAGGGGGCCTTCAACGCTCCTCTGGAAACACCATATATTTT; CDR3: CASSAEWTGGLQRSSGNTIYF
D: .; J: TRBJ2-1; V: TRBV10-3; size: .; DNA: TGTGCCATCAGTACAGGCTCCTACAATGAGCAGTTCTTC; CDR3: CAISTGSYNEQFF
D: .; J: TRBJ2-7; V: TRBV18; size: .; DNA: TGTGCCAGCTCACCGGGGAGAGGGGACGAGCAGTACTTC; CDR3: CASSPGRGDEQYF
D: .; J: TRBJ1-2; V: TRBV9; size: .; DNA: TGTGCCAGCAGCGTAGGATGGGCAGGATTCTATGGCTACACCTTC; CDR3: CASSVGWAGFYGYTF
D: TRBD2; J: TRBJ2-7; V: TRBV7-8; size: .; DNA: TGTGCCAGCAGCGTGATGACTAGCGGATCCTACGAGCAGTACTTC; CDR3: CASSVMTSGSYEQYF
D: .; J: TRBJ1-2; V: TRBV7-2; size: .; DNA: TGTGCCAGCAGCTTAGGGACCGTGCGGGACGGCTATGGCTACACCTTC; CDR3: CASSLGTVRDGYGYTF
D: TRBD1; J: TRBJ1-1; V: TRBV19; size: .; DNA: TGTGCCAGTAGACAACAGGGGGCACGGCCCCAGGCTTTCTTT; CDR3: CASRQQGARPQAFF
D: TRBD1; J: TRBJ1-5; V: TRBV19; size: .; DNA: TGTGCCAGTAGTGCCACGACAGGGGGCCGGCAGCCCCAGCATTTT; CDR3: CASSATTGGRQPQHF
D: .; J: TRBJ1-5; V: TRBV21-1; size: .; DNA: TGTGCCAGCAGCAAATGGGTAGGGGGCGCTTTGAATAGCAATCAGCCCCAGCATTTT; CDR3: CASSKWVGGALNSNQPQHF
D: .; J: TRBJ1-5; V: TRBV14; size: .; DNA: TGTGCCAGCAGCCAAGCAGGCCATCAGCCCCAGCATTTT; CDR3: CASSQAGHQPQHF
D: .; J: TRBJ1-2; V: TRBV20-1; size: many; DNA: TGCAGTGCTAGAGAGACTCGCGGCTACACCTTC; CDR3: CSARETRGYTF